Included here is one TCR beta chain sequence, with context. Antigen specificity is unknown. This specimen belongs to a study of blood T cells in healthy people across ages. Whole-study results and caveats: Measured against age, TCR beta diversity per million T cells decreased in a roughly linear manner.

Combining a sample-barcoded 5' primer with a J-beta primer mix, a second PCR ran for roughly 7 to 11 cycles. Each single sample gave us at least 2.5 million CDR3-containing paired-end reads. TCRdb used MiXCR to reprocess the 5' RACE reads, holding one entry per CDR3 protein. The sample has about 1.7 million distinct CDR3 sequences, roughly 27% seen once. This clonotype was obtained from a woman aged 30 to 39 in good health. Sequencing was done on a sample of blood.

CDR3 sequence reads: CSARGSWGYGYTF. CDR3 bases: TGCAGTGCCAGGGGGTCCTGGGGCTATGGCTACACCTTC. J is TRBJ1-2 and V is TRBV20-1; TRBD1 aligns across 7 bases. Trimming at V came to 6 bases and at J to 4 bases, leaving 8 bases not matched to a gene. Germline V gene sequence: CDR1 DFQATT, CDR2 SNEGSKA (reference sequence). The CDR3 is 13 amino acids.